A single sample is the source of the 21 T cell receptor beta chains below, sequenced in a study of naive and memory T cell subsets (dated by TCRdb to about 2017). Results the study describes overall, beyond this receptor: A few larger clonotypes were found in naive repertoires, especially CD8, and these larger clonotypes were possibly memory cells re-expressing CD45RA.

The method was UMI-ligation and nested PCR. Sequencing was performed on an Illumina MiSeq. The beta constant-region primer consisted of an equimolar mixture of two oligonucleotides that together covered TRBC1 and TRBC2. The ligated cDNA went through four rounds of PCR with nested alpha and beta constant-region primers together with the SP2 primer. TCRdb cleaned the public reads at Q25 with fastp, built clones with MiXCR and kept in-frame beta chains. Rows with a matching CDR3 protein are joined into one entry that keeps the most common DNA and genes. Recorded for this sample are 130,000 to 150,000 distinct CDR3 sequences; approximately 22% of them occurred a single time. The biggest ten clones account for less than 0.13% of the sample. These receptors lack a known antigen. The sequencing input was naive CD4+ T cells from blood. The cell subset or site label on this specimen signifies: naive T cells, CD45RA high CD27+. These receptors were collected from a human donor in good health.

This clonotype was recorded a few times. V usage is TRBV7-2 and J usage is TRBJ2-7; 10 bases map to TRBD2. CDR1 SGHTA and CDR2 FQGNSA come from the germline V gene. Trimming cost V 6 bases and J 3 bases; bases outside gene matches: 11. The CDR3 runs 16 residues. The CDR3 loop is CASRRNSGRNHYEQYF. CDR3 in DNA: TGTGCCAGCAGGCGAAATAGCGGGAGGAACCACTACGAGCAGTACTTC.

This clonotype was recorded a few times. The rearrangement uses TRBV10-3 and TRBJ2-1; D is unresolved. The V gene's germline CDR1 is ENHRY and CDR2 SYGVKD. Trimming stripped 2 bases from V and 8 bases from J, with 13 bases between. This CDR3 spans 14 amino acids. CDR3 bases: TGTGCCATCAGTGAGAGGTTAGGACCATATGAGCAGTTCTTC. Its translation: CAISERLGPYEQFF.

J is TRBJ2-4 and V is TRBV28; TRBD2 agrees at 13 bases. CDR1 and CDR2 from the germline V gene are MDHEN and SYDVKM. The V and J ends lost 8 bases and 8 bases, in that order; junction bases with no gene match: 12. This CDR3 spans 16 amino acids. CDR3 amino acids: CASAGLAGDLDHIQYF. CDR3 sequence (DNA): TGTGCCAGCGCCGGACTAGCGGGAGACCTGGATCACATTCAGTACTTC.

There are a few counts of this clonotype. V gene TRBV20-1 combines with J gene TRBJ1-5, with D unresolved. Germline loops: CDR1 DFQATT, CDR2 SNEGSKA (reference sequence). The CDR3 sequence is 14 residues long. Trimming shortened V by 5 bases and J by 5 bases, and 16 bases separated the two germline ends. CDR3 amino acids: CSAQSIEGDQPQHF. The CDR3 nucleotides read TGCAGTGCTCAATCTATCGAGGGAGATCAGCCCCAGCATTTT.

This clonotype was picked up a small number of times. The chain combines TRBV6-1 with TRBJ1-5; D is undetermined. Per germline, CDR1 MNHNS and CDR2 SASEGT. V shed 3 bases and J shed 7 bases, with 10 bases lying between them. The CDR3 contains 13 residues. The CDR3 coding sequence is TGTGCCAGCAGTGATTCGGGGAACCAGCCCCAGCATTTT. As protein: CASSDSGNQPQHF.

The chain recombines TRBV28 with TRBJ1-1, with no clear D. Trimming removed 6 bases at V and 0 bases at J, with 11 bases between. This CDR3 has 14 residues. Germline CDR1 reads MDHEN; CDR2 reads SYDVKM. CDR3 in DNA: TGTGCCAGCAGGTTACCTAATCTGAACACTGAAGCTTTCTTT. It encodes CASRLPNLNTEAFF.

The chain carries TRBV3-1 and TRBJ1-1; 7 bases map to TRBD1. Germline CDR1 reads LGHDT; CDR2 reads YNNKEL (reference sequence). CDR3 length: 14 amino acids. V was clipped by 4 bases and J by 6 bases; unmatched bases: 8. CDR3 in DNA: TGTGCCAGCAGCCTGGGACAGACCCGGGCTGAAGCTTTCTTT. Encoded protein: CASSLGQTRAEAFF.

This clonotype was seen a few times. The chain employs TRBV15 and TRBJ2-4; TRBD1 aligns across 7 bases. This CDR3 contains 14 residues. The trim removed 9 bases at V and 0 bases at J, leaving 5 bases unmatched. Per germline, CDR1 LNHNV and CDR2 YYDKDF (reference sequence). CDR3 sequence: CATIQGLAKNIQYF. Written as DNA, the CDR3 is TGTGCCACAATACAGGGGTTAGCCAAAAACATTCAGTACTTC.

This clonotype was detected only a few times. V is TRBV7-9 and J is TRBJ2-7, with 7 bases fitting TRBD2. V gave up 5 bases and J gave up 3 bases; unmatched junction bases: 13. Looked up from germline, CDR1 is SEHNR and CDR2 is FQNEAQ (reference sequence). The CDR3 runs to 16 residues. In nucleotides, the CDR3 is TGTGCCAGCAGCACAGGAGGTCTAGCGGAATTCTACGAGCAGTACTTC. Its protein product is CASSTGGLAEFYEQYF.

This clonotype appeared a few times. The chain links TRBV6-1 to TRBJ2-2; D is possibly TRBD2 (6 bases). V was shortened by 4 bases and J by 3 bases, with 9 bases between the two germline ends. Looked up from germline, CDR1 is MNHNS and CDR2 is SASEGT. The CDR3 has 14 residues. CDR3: CASSGTTYTGELFF. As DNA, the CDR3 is TGTGCCAGCAGTGGGACTACGTACACCGGGGAGCTGTTTTTT.

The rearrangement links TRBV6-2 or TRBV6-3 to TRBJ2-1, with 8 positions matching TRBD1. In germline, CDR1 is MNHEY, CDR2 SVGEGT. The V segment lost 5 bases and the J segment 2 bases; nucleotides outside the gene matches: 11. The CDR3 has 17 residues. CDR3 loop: CASSPRQGRRPYNEQFF. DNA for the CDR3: TGTGCCAGCAGTCCGCGACAGGGGAGACGGCCCTACAATGAGCAGTTCTTC.

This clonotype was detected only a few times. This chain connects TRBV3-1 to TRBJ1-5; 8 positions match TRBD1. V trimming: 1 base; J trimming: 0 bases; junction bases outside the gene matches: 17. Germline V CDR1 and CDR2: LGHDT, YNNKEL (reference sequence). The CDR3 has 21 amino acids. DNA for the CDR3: TGTGCCAGCAGCCAAGGCGTAGCAACAGGGGGAACCTTCTATAGCAATCAGCCCCAGCATTTT. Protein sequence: CASSQGVATGGTFYSNQPQHF. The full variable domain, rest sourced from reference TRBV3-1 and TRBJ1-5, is DTAVSQTPKYLVTQMGNDKSIKCEQNLGHDTMYWYKQDSKKFLKIMFSYNNKELIINETVPNRFSPKSPDKAHLNLHINSLELGDSAVYFCASSQGVATGGTFYSNQPQHFGDGTRLSIL.

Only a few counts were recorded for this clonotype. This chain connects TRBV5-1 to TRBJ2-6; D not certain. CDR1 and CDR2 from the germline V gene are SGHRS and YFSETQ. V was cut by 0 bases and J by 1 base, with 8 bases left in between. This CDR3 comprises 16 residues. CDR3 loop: CASSLDVGSGANVLTF. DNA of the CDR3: TGCGCCAGCAGCTTGGATGTGGGTTCTGGGGCCAACGTCCTGACTTTC.

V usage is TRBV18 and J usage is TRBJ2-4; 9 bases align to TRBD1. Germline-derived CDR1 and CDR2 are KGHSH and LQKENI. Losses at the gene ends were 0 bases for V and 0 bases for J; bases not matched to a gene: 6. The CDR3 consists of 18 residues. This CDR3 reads CASSPPGGQGLAKNIQYF. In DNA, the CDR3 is TGTGCCAGCTCACCACCCGGAGGACAGGGGTTAGCCAAAAACATTCAGTACTTC.

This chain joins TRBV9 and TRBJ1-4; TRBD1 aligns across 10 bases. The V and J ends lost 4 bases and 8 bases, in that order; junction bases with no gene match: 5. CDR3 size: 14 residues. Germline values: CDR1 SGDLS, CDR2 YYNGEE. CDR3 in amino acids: CASSTRTGGEKLFF. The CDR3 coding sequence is TGTGCCAGCAGCACCCGGACAGGGGGGGAAAAACTGTTTTTT.

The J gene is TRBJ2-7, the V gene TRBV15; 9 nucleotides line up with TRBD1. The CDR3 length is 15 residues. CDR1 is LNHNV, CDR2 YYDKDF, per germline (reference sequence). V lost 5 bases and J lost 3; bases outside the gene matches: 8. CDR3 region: CATSRPGQGFYEQYF. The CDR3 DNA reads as TGTGCCACCAGCCGACCGGGACAGGGATTCTACGAGCAGTACTTC.

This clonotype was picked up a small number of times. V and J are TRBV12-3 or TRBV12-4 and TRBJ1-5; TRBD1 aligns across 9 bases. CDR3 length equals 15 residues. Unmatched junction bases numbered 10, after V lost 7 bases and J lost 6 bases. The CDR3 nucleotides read TGTGCCAGCACCCTGACGGGACAGGGACGTCAGCCCCAGCATTTT. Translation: CASTLTGQGRQPQHF.

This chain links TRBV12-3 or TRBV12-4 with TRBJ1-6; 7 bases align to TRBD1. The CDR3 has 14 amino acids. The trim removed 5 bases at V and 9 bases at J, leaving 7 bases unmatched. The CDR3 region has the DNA TGTGCCAGCAGTCCCAGACAGGGTGGTTCACCCCTCCACTTT. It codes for CASSPRQGGSPLHF.

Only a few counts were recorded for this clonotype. DNA for the CDR3: TGTGCCAGCGGATACAGGTTTAAGGAGACCCAGTACTTC. Its translation is CASGYRFKETQYF. V is TRBV28 and J is TRBJ2-5; possible D gene TRBD1, 5 bases. The V and J ends lost 8 bases and 5 bases respectively, with 15 bases between them. From germline, CDR1 is MDHEN and CDR2 SYDVKM. This CDR3 region has 13 residues.

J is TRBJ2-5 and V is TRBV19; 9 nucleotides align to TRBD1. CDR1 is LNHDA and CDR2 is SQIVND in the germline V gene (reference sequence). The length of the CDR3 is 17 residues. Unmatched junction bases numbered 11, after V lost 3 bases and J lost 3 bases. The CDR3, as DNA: TGTGCCAGTAGTATTGGAGGCTGGACAGGGGTAAAAGAGACCCAGTACTTC. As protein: CASSIGGWTGVKETQYF.

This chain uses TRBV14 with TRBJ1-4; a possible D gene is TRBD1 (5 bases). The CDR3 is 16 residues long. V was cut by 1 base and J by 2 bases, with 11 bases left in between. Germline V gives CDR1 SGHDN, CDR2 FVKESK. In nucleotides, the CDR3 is TGTGCCAGCAGCCAAGCAGGGTTTGCGACTAATGAAAAACTGTTTTTT. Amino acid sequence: CASSQAGFATNEKLFF.